The clone carrying this TCR beta chain was seen more than once but under ten times. This entry belongs to a study of OX40 agonist ivuxolimab in advanced cancers. The CDR3 runs to 15 residues. V was shortened by 0 bases and J by 12 bases, with 18 bases between the two germline ends. CDR1 KGHSH and CDR2 LQKENI come from the germline V gene. Systemic immunosuppression or autoimmune disease history was grounds to exclude patients. Profiled with immunoSEQ multiplex PCR; TCRdb holds only in-frame clones, not every one. Found here are about 86,000 clones, around 85% of them singletons; the top ten hold approximately 1.3%.

Sequenced material: CD4+ or CD8+ T cells sorted from blood, taken in a trial of the OX40 agonist ivuxolimab. The origin of this receptor is an adult with an advanced solid tumor such as melanoma, head and neck, liver or kidney cancer. The V gene is TRBV18, the J gene TRBJ2-1; weak D call: TRBD2 (5 bases). The CDR3 region has the DNA TGTGCCAGCTCACCACCCGGGTCTCGGCCCACTAGGCAGTTCTTC. Its protein product is CASSPPGSRPTRQFF. The complete variable domain, with remaining parts taken from reference TRBV18 and TRBJ2-1, reads NAGVMQNPRHLVRRRGQEARLRCSPMKGHSHVYWYRQLPEEGLKFMVYLQKENIIDESGMPKERFSAEFPKEGPSILRIQQVVRGDSAAYFCASSPPGSRPTRQFFGPGTRLTVL.